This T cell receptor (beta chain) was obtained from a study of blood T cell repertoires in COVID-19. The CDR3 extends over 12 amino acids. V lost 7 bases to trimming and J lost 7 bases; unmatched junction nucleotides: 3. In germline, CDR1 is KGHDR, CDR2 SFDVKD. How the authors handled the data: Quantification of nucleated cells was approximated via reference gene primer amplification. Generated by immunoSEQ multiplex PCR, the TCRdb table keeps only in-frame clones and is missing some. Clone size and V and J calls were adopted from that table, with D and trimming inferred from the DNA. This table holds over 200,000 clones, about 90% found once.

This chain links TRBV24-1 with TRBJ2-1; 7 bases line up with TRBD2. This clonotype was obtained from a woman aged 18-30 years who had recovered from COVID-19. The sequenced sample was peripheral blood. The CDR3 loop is CATSGRLNEQFF. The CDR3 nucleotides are TGTGCCACCAGCGGGAGGTTGAATGAGCAGTTCTTC.